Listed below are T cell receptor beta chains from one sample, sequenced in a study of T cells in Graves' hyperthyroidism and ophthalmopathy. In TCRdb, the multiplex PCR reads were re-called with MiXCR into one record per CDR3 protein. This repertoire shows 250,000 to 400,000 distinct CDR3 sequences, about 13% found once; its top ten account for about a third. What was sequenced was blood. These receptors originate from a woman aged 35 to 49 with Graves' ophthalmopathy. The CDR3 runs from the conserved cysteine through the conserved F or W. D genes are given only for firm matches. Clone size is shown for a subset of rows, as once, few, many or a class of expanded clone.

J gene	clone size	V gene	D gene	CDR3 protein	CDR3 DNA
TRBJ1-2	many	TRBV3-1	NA	CASSQEKGRGYGYTF	TGTGCCAGCAGCCAAGAAAAGGGACGAGGCTATGGCTACACCTTC
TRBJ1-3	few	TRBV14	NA	CASSQDLSGNTIYF	TGTGCCAGCAGCCAAGACCTCTCTGGAAACACCATATATTTT
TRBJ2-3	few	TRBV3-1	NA	CASSRGTGTSTDTQYF	TGTGCCAGCAGCCGGGGGACCGGGACCTCCACAGATACGCAGTATTTT
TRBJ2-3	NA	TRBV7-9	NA	CASGRDSDTQYF	TGTGCCAGCGGCCGGGACTCCGATACGCAGTATTTT
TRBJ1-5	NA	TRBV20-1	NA	CSGARYSNQPQHF	TGCAGTGGGGCGCGGTATAGCAATCAGCCCCAGCATTTT
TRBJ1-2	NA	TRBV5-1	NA	CASSSDSHYGYTF	TGCGCCAGCAGCTCAGACAGTCACTATGGCTACACCTTC
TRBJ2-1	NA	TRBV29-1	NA	CSAVTGYEQFF	TGCAGCGCCGTGACGGGGTATGAGCAGTTCTTC
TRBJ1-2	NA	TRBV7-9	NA	CASRPPRGGYGYTF	TGTGCCAGCAGACCACCGCGGGGCGGCTATGGCTACACCTTC
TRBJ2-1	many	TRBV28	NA	CASRRQGGTDEQFF	TGTGCCAGCAGGAGACAGGGCGGGACGGATGAGCAGTTCTTC
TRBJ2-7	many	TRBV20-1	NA	CSASLPQGSYEQYF	TGCAGTGCTAGCCTTCCTCAAGGATCCTACGAGCAGTACTTC
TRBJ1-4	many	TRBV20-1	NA	CSARGGAGEKLFF	TGCAGTGCTAGAGGGGGGGCAGGAGAAAAACTGTTTTTT
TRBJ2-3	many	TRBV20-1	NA	CSAETGPDTQYF	TGCAGTGCTGAGACAGGCCCAGATACGCAGTATTTT
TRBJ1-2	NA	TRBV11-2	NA	CASSLGAVGRANYGYTF	TGTGCCAGCAGCTTAGGGGCGGTAGGGAGAGCTAACTATGGCTACACCTTC
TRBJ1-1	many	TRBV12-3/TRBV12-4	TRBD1	CASRGQVGRGTEAFF	TGTGCCAGCAGGGGACAGGTGGGGAGAGGTACTGAAGCTTTCTTT
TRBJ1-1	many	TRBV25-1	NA	CASSEFWNTEAFF	TGTGCCAGCAGTGAATTTTGGAACACTGAAGCTTTCTTT
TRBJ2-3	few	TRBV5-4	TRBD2	CASSHGGTPSTDTQYF	TGTGCCAGCAGCCACGGGGGGACCCCTAGCACAGATACGCAGTATTTT
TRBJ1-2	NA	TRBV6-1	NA	CASSYSPDYGYTF	TGTGCCAGCAGTTATTCACCAGACTATGGCTACACCTTC